The T cell receptor (beta chain) under discussion was sequenced for a study of identifying expanded T cells in peripheral blood. General study points: About 1.2 clones differed between technical replicates, versus approximately 16 and 19 over time. Two-week clone count variance significantly increased as total template count grew.

V was pared by 3 bases and J by 0 bases, with 12 bases between. This CDR3 is built from 16 residues. Germline V gene lookup returns CDR1 KGHSH and CDR2 LQKENI. Notes on this clone: Its antigen remains unknown.

Profiling relied on immunoSEQ multiplex PCR, and the TCRdb table lists in-frame clones only, not all of them. The sample has approximately 120,000 clones; about 87% are singletons. During the collection period, no donor immune events like infections were recorded. This clonotype was sampled from a person aged 18 to 69 in good health. Sequencing was performed on blood. This sequence joins TRBV18 and TRBJ2-1; D may match TRBD1 or TRBD2 (6 bases each). The CDR3 sequence: CASSPQTGASYNEQFF. The CDR3, as DNA: TGTGCCAGCTCACCCCAAACGGGGGCCTCCTACAATGAGCAGTTCTTC.